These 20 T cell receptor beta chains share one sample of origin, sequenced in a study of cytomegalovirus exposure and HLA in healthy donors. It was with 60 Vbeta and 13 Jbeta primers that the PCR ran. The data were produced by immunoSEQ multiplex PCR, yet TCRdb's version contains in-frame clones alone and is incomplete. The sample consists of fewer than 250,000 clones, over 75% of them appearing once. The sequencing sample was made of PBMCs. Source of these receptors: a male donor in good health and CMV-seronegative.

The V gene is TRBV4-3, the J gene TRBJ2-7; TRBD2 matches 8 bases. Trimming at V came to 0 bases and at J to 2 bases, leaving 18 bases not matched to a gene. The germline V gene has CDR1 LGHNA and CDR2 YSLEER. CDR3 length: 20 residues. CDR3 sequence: CASSQDMHGWTSSKPYEQYF. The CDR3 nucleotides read TGCGCCAGCAGCCAAGATATGCATGGCTGGACTAGCTCTAAACCCTACGAGCAGTACTTC.

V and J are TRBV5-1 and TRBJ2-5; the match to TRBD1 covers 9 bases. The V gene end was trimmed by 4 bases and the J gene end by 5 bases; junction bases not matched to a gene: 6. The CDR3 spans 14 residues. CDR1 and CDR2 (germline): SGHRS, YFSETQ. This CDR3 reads CASSVRTGEETQYF. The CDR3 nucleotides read TGCGCCAGCAGCGTCCGGACAGGGGAGGAGACCCAGTACTTC.

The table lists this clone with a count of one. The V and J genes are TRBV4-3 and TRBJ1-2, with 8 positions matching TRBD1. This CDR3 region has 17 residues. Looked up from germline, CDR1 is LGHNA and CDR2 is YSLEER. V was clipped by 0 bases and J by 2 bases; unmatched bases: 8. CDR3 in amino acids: CASSQDRDRYPNYGYTF. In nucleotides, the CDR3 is TGCGCCAGCAGCCAAGATCGGGACAGGTATCCCAACTATGGCTACACCTTC.

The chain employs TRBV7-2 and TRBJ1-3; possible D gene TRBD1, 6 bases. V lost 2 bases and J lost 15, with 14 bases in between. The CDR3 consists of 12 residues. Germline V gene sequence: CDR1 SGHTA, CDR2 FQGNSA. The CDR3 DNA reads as TGTGCCAGCAGCTTAAAACCGGGACACTCATATTTT. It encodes CASSLKPGHSYF.

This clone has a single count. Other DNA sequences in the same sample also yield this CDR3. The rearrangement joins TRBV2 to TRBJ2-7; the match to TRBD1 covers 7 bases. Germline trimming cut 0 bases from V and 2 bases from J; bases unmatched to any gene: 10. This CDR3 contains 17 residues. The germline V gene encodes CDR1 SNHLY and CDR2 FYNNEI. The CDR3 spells CASSEALGTEPPYEQYF. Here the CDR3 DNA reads TGTGCCAGCAGTGAAGCGCTTGGGACAGAGCCACCCTACGAGCAGTACTTC.

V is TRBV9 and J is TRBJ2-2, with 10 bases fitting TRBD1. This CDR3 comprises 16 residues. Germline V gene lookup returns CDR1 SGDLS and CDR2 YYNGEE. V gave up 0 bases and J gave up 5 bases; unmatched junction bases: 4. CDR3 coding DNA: TGTGCCAGCAGCGTAGATGGGACAGGGGTGACCGGGGAGCTGTTTTTT. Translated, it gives CASSVDGTGVTGELFF. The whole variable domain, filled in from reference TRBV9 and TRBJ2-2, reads DSGVTQTPKHLITATGQRVTLRCSPRSGDLSVYWYQQSLDQGLQFLIQYYNGEERAKGNILERFSAQQFPDLHSELNLSSLELGDSALYFCASSVDGTGVTGELFFGEGSRLTVL.

CDR3 protein: CAISTDSTYEQYF. CDR3 DNA: TGTGCCATCAGTACGGACAGTACCTACGAGCAGTACTTC. The chain couples TRBV10-3 to TRBJ2-7; possibly TRBD1 for D (6 bases). The CDR3 is 13 residues long. Germline CDR1 reads ENHRY; CDR2 reads SYGVKD. Between the trimmed V and J ends, which lost 5 bases and 2 bases, there was a span of 10 bases.

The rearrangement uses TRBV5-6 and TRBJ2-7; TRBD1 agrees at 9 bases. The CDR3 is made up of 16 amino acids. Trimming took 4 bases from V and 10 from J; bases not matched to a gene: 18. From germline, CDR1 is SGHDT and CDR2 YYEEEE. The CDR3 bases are TGTGCCAGCAGCCCCTTTAAGTTCCCGGGACAGGGAGAACAGTACTTC. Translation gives CASSPFKFPGQGEQYF.

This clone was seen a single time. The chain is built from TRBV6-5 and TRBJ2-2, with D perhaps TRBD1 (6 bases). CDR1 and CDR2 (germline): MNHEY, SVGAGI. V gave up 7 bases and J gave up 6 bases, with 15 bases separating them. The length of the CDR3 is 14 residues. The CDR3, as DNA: TGTGCCAGCAATCAGATACAGGGTTCCGGGGAGCTGTTTTTT. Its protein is CASNQIQGSGELFF.

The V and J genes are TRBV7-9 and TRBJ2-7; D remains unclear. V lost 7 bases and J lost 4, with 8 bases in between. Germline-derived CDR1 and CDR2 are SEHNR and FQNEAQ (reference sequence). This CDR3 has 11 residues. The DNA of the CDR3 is TGTGCCAGCACCCCCGGGTACGAGCAGTACTTC. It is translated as CASTPGYEQYF.

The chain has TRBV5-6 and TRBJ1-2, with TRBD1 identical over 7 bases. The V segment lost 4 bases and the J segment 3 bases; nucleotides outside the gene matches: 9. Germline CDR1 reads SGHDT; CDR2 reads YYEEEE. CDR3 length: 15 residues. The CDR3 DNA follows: TGTGCCAGCAGCCCCCCCGGGACAGCACACTATGGCTACACCTTC. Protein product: CASSPPGTAHYGYTF.

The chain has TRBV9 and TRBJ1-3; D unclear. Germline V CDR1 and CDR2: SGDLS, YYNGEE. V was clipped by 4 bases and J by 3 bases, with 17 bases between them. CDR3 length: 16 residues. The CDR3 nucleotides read TGTGCCAGCAGCTCCCGGGTGGCACGTGATGGAAACACCATATATTTT. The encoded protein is CASSSRVARDGNTIYF.

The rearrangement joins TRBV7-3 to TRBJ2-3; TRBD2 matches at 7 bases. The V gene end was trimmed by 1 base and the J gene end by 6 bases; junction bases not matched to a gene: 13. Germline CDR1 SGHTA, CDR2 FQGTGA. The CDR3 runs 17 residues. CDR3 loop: CASSLNPPGTILDTQYF. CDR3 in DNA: TGTGCCAGCAGCTTAAACCCTCCTGGGACTATCCTGGATACGCAGTATTTT.

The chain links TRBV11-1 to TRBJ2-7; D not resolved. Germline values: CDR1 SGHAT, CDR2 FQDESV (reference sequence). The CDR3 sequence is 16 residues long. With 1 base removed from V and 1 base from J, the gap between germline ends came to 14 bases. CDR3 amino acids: CASSLESIGASYEQYF. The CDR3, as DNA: TGTGCCAGCAGCTTAGAGTCGATAGGAGCTTCCTACGAGCAGTACTTC.

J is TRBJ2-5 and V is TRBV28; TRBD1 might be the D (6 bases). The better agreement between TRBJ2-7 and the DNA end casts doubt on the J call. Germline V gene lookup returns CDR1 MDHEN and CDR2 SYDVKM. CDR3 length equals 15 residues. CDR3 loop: CASSLWGTRSYEQYF. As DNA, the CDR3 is TGTGCCAGCAGTTTATGGGGGACACGTTCCTACGAGCAGTACTTC.

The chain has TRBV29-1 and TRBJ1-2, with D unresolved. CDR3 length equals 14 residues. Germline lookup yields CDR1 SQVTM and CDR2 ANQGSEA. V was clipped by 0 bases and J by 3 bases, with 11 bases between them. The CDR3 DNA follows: TGCAGCGTTGAAGAGGTGGGCCAAGACTATGGCTACACCTTC. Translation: CSVEEVGQDYGYTF.

The CDR3 is CASSFPNQETQYF. CDR3 bases: TGTGCCAGCAGCTTCCCTAACCAAGAGACCCAGTACTTC. The rearrangement uses TRBV5-4 and TRBJ2-5, with unresolved D. Germline V CDR1 and CDR2: SGHNT, YYREEE (reference sequence). Trimming pared 2 bases from V and 0 bases from J, leaving 5 bases between. CDR3 size: 13 residues.

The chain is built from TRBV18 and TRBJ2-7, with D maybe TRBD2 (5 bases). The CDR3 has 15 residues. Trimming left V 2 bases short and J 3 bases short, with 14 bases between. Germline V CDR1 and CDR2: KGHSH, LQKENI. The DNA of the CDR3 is TGTGCCAGCTCACCAAGCCGAGGGATTGGCTACGAGCAGTACTTC. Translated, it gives CASSPSRGIGYEQYF.

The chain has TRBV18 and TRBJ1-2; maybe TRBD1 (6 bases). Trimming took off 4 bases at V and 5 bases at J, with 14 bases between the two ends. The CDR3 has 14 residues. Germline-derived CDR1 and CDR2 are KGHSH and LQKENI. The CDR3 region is CASSQETGLYGYTF. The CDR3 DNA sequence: TGTGCCAGCTCACAGGAAACAGGGCTATATGGCTACACCTTC.

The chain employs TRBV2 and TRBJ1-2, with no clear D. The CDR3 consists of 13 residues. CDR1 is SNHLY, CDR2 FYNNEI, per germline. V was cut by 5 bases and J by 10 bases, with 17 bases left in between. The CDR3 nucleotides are TGTGCCAGCAGTCCACGGGAGGAAGCGTTCTACACCTTC. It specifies CASSPREEAFYTF.